These 6 T cell receptor beta chains originate from one sample sequenced in a study of blood T cell repertoires in COVID-19. Here immunoSEQ multiplex PCR was the method, and the copy in TCRdb shows in-frame clones only, minus some. The sample carries over 250,000 clones, roughly 91% recorded once. The specimen sequenced was peripheral blood. These receptors came from a woman aged 40 to 50 who had recovered from COVID-19.

This clone occurred once. This sequence joins TRBV4-3 and TRBJ2-3, with 7 bases aligning to TRBD2. V lost 3 bases to trimming and J lost 4 bases; unmatched junction nucleotides: 7. Germline values: CDR1 LGHNA, CDR2 YSLEER. This CDR3 has 15 amino acids. CDR3 sequence: CASSQGGSGADTQYF. In nucleotides, the CDR3 is TGCGCCAGCAGCCAGGGCGGGAGCGGCGCAGATACGCAGTATTTT.

J is TRBJ1-2 and V is TRBV28; TRBD1 might be the D (5 bases). The CDR3 length is 11 residues. V was pared by 10 bases and J by 4 bases, with 10 bases between. CDR1 is MDHEN, CDR2 SYDVKM, per germline. The CDR3: CATLGGYGYTF. The CDR3 DNA is TGTGCCACCCTGGGGGGCTATGGCTACACCTTC.

V usage is TRBV6-1 and J usage is TRBJ2-7, with 8 bases matching TRBD1. CDR1 and CDR2 from the germline V gene are MNHNS and SASEGT. V trimming: 3 bases; J trimming: 1 base; junction bases outside the gene matches: 5. The length of the CDR3 is 15 residues. The CDR3 DNA sequence: TGTGCCAGCAGTGATACGGGACAGGCGTCCTACGAGCAGTACGTC. Residues: CASSDTGQASYEQYV.

The chain couples TRBV27 to TRBJ2-1, with unresolved D. The germline V and J ends were trimmed by 0 bases and 7 bases, with 16 bases remaining between them. CDR1 is MNHEY and CDR2 is SMNVEV in the germline V gene (reference sequence). The CDR3 is made up of 16 amino acids. The CDR3 is CASSLSPLTGRNEQFF. For the CDR3, the DNA is TGTGCCAGCAGTTTATCTCCCCTCACGGGTCGGAATGAGCAGTTCTTC.

The chain joins TRBV30 to TRBJ1-4; D is uncertain. The germline gives CDR1 GTSNPN, CDR2 SVGIG (reference sequence). V gave up 6 bases and J gave up 3 bases, with 8 bases separating them. CDR3 size: 12 residues. In nucleotides, the CDR3 is TGTGCCTGCCCCATGTCTAATGAAAAACTGTTTTTT. This codes for CACPMSNEKLFF.

V usage is TRBV19 and J usage is TRBJ2-7, with 7 bases lining up with TRBD2. There are 13 residues in the CDR3. V was pared by 3 bases and J by 7 bases, with 6 bases of the junction left unmatched. In germline, CDR1 is LNHDA, CDR2 SQIVND (reference sequence). The CDR3 sequence: CASSIATAGEQYF. CDR3 DNA sequence: TGTGCCAGTAGTATTGCGACAGCGGGGGAGCAGTACTTC.